The 21 T cell receptor beta chains below come from one sample, sequenced in a study of patients and donors after allogeneic stem cell transplantation. TCRdb reanalysed the RT-PCR reads using MiXCR and keeps one entry per CDR3 protein. The sample shows roughly 40,000 distinct CDR3 sequences, around a third of them seen only once. The sequenced sample was blood, either unsorted or a sorted T cell fraction (not recorded which). These receptors all come from a human donor who was either an allogeneic HSCT recipient or a stem cell or donor lymphocyte infusion donor (not recorded which). It is not recorded whose cells these are; they may come from a transplant donor.

The chain couples TRBV7-9 to TRBJ2-7, with 7 bases fitting TRBD1. The CDR3 is 13 amino acids. Looked up from germline, CDR1 is SEHNR and CDR2 is FQNEAQ (reference sequence). V lost 5 bases and J lost 3; bases outside the gene matches: 4. The CDR3 loop is CASSPTGDYEQYF. The CDR3 DNA reads as TGTGCCAGCAGCCCCACAGGGGACTACGAGCAGTACTTC.

The CDR3 nucleotides read TGCAGTGCTAGAGATAGGGGGGGGCGGACCACTGAAGCTTTCTTT. The encoded protein is CSARDRGGRTTEAFF. The rearrangement joins TRBV20-1 to TRBJ1-1; weak D call: TRBD1 (6 bases). Trimming shortened V by 0 bases and J by 4 bases, and 15 bases separated the two germline ends. The CDR3 is 15 amino acids. CDR1 is DFQATT, CDR2 SNEGSKA, per germline (reference sequence).

This clonotype was counted at least ten times. This chain connects TRBV29-1 to TRBJ1-4; unclear D gene. Germline V gene data show CDR1 as SQVTM and CDR2 as ANQGSEA. The V gene lost 5 bases and the J gene lost 8 bases, with 9 bases spanning the gap. There are 11 residues in the CDR3. The CDR3 DNA follows: TGCAGCGTTTGGTATCGGGAAAAACTGTTTTTT. Its protein is CSVWYREKLFF.

The genes are TRBV5-1 and TRBJ2-1; 10 bases are a match to TRBD2. Germline V gene sequence: CDR1 SGHRS, CDR2 YFSETQ. The CDR3 runs to 16 residues. J gave up 7 bases and V 4 bases, and 11 bases lay outside the gene matches. In DNA form, the CDR3 reads TGCGCCAGCAGCACCTTATTAGCGGGAGGATCAAATGAGCAGTTCTTC. Its translation: CASSTLLAGGSNEQFF.

The CDR3 nucleotides read TGCGCCAGCAGCTTGAGGACTAGCGGTTACTACGAGCAGTACTTC. This encodes CASSLRTSGYYEQYF. The rearrangement uses TRBV5-1 and TRBJ2-7; 10 nucleotides agree with TRBD2. The CDR3 length is 15 residues. Looked up from germline, CDR1 is SGHRS and CDR2 is YFSETQ. Trimming took 1 base from V and 3 from J; bases not matched to a gene: 4.

CDR3: CSVEGGSRYEQYF. The DNA of the CDR3 is TGCAGCGTTGAGGGCGGGAGCCGGTACGAGCAGTACTTC. The rearrangement uses TRBV29-1 and TRBJ2-7, with 7 bases identical to TRBD2. CDR1 and CDR2 (germline): SQVTM, ANQGSEA. The CDR3 is 13 amino acids. Unmatched junction bases numbered 6, after V lost 3 bases and J lost 4 bases.

The chain couples TRBV15 to TRBJ1-4; no clear D gene. In germline, CDR1 is LNHNV, CDR2 YYDKDF (reference sequence). The CDR3 sequence is 15 residues long. V was cut by 3 bases and J by 3 bases, with 11 bases left in between. This CDR3 reads CATSRDYKANEKLFF. In DNA form, the CDR3 reads TGTGCCACCAGCAGGGATTACAAAGCTAATGAAAAACTGTTTTTT.

The CDR3 sequence: CASSRAAEKVDTIYF. In nucleotides, the CDR3 is TGTGCCAGCAGCCGGGCGGCGGAAAAGGTAGACACCATATATTTT. V gene TRBV3-1 combines with J gene TRBJ1-3; D not certain. Germline-derived CDR1 and CDR2 are LGHDT and YNNKEL (reference sequence). Trimming removed 4 bases at V and 8 bases at J, with 18 bases between. The CDR3 runs 15 residues.

The chain links TRBV28 to TRBJ2-7; D unclear. Germline assignment: CDR1 MDHEN and CDR2 SYDVKM. Trimming took off 3 bases at V and 5 bases at J, with 17 bases between the two ends. CDR3 size: 15 residues. The CDR3 sequence is CASSFWPFPSDEQYF. For the CDR3, the DNA is TGTGCCAGCAGTTTCTGGCCCTTTCCCAGCGACGAGCAGTACTTC.

This clonotype came up a few times. This chain uses TRBV12-3 or TRBV12-4 with TRBJ2-2; perhaps TRBD1 as D (6 bases). CDR3 size: 15 residues. The V end was cut by 5 bases, the J end by 2 bases, with 12 bases between. This CDR3 reads CASSRPDSNTGELFF. The CDR3 region has the DNA TGTGCCAGCAGTCGCCCGGACAGTAACACCGGGGAGCTGTTTTTT.

This clonotype was observed a few times. V is TRBV5-6 and J is TRBJ2-2; D uncertain. CDR3 size: 11 residues. Germline V gene lookup returns CDR1 SGHDT and CDR2 YYEEEE. Trimming took 2 bases from V and 7 from J, leaving 3 bases between them. The CDR3 nucleotides are TGTGCCAGCAGCTTCGACGGGGAGCTGTTTTTT. It is translated as CASSFDGELFF.

This clonotype has just a few counts. This chain joins TRBV7-2 and TRBJ1-4; no clear D gene. Germline V gene lookup returns CDR1 SGHTA and CDR2 FQGNSA. V was trimmed by 5 bases and J by 0 bases, leaving 10 bases between them. The CDR3 is made up of 15 amino acids. CDR3 in DNA: TGTGCCAGCAGCCCCCCGGGTACAACTAATGAAAAACTGTTTTTT. Translated, it gives CASSPPGTTNEKLFF. Drawing the rest from reference TRBV7-2 and TRBJ1-4, the complete variable domain is GAGVSQSPSNKVTEKGKDVELRCDPISGHTALYWYRQSLGQGLEFLIYFQGNSAPDKSGLPSDRFSAERTGGSVSTLTIQRTQQEDSAVYLCASSPPGTTNEKLFFGSGTQLSVL.

This rearrangement joins TRBV4-1 to TRBJ2-5; 11 positions agree with TRBD1. There are 16 residues in the CDR3. Germline CDR1 is MGHRA and CDR2 is YSYEKL. Trimming removed 4 bases from V and 1 base from J; junction bases left unmatched: 5. CDR3 residues: CASSRGQGATQETQYF. The CDR3 DNA reads TGCGCCAGCAGCCGAGGACAGGGGGCGACCCAAGAGACCCAGTACTTC.

The V gene is TRBV11-2, the J gene TRBJ1-5; the D gene is possibly TRBD1 (6 bases). The CDR3 is made up of 14 amino acids. Germline V gives CDR1 SGHAT, CDR2 FQNNGV. Trimming left V 2 bases short and J 4 bases short, with 9 bases between. CDR3 protein: CASSLQGTNQPQHF. CDR3 bases: TGTGCCAGCAGCTTACAGGGGACGAATCAGCCCCAGCATTTT.

At least ten counts were recorded for this clonotype. The rearrangement joins TRBV25-1 to TRBJ1-1, with a tentative D call TRBD1 (6 bases). The CDR3 is 15 residues long. Trimming removed 2 bases at V and 1 base at J, with 11 bases between. Germline-derived CDR1 and CDR2 are MGHDK and SYGVNS. CDR3 DNA sequence: TGTGCCAGCAGTGAAATAAACAGGGAGAACACTGAAGCTTTCTTT. Translation gives CASSEINRENTEAFF.

The V and J genes are TRBV12-3 or TRBV12-4 and TRBJ2-2; 13 bases match TRBD2. The CDR3 has 17 residues. With V trimmed by 7 bases and J by 4 bases, 9 bases remained unmatched. This CDR3 reads CASKAGLAGWGTGELFF. Here the CDR3 DNA reads TGTGCCAGCAAGGCGGGACTAGCGGGATGGGGCACCGGGGAGCTGTTTTTT.

The V call is TRBV25-1, the J call TRBJ2-7, with TRBD1 matching 8 bases. Germline V CDR1 and CDR2: MGHDK, SYGVNS. The CDR3 contains 14 residues. V lost 5 bases to trimming and J lost 3 bases; unmatched junction nucleotides: 6. The CDR3 here is CASSHGTGDYEQYF. The CDR3 coding sequence is TGTGCCAGCAGTCACGGGACAGGAGACTACGAGCAGTACTTC.

This clonotype was counted once. The conserved phenylalanine or tryptophan is not found at the CDR3 terminus, so this likely reflects a read error. This chain connects TRBV20-1 to TRBJ1-4, with 9 bases that match TRBD1. The junction had 7 bases not matched to a gene; V was cut back by 4 bases and J by 7 bases. Germline V gives CDR1 DFQATT, CDR2 SNEGSKA (reference sequence). This CDR3 region has 14 residues. CDR3 protein: CSAKRQGVGEKLFL. CDR3 sequence (DNA): TGCAGTGCTAAACGACAGGGGGTTGGTGAAAAACTGTTTTTG.

The J gene is TRBJ2-7, the V gene TRBV4-3; no clear D. Trimming pared 5 bases from V and 2 bases from J, leaving 13 bases between. The CDR3 runs to 14 residues. In germline, CDR1 is LGHNA, CDR2 YSLEER. CDR3 region: CASSKGLPPYEQYF. CDR3 coding DNA: TGCGCCAGCAGCAAAGGTCTACCTCCCTACGAGCAGTACTTC.

This chain connects TRBV4-1 to TRBJ2-5, with D perhaps matching TRBD1 (5 bases). Per germline, CDR1 MGHRA and CDR2 YSYEKL. The CDR3 is 14 amino acids. Trimming cost V 0 bases and J 3 bases, with 8 bases left between them. CDR3 loop: CASSQDPREETQYF. The CDR3 bases are TGCGCCAGCAGCCAAGATCCCAGGGAAGAGACCCAGTACTTC.

The chain carries TRBV12-3 or TRBV12-4 and TRBJ2-6; D might be TRBD2 (6 bases). The CDR3 spans 17 residues. The V end was cut by 5 bases, the J end by 1 base, with 15 bases between. CDR3: CASSPNPGGSGANVLTF. The CDR3, as DNA: TGTGCCAGCAGTCCGAACCCCGGGGGTTCTGGGGCCAACGTCCTGACTTTC.